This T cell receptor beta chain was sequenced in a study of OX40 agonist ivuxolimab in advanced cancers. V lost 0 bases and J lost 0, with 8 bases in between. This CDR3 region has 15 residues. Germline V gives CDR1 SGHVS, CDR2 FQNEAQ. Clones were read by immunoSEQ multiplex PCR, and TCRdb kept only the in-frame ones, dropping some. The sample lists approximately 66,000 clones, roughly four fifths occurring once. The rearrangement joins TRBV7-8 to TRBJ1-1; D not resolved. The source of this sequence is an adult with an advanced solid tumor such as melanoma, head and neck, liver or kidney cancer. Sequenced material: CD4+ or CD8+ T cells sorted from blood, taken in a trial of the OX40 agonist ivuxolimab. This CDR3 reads CASSLAKRVNTEAFF. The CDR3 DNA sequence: TGTGCCAGCAGCTTAGCGAAGCGGGTGAACACTGAAGCTTTCTTT.